This TCR beta chain was captured in a study of blood T cell repertoires in COVID-19. At the level of the study: Spain, Italy and the United States supplied samples that represented acute and convalescent COVID-19. Sample material is recorded as cDNA or gDNA derived from T cells, B-cell-depleted T cells, or PBMCs.

The CDR3 has 14 residues. Trimming cost V 6 bases and J 3 bases; bases outside gene matches: 6. Germline V lookup: CDR1 SQVTM, CDR2 ANQGSEA. Original processing notes: Quantification of nucleated cells was approximated via reference gene primer amplification. TCRdb's table, derived via immunoSEQ multiplex PCR, lists solely in-frame clones and lacks some. V and J calls and clone size follow that table, whereas D and trimming were derived from the DNA. Here the sample spans more than 95,000 clones, about 90% being singletons. The sequencing input was peripheral blood. This receptor was taken from a human donor in a cohort sampled during active COVID-19. The V and J genes are TRBV29-1 and TRBJ1-2, with TRBD1 matching over 11 bases. The CDR3 is CSVRGTGGDYGYTF. DNA for the CDR3: TGCAGCGTGCGCGGGACAGGGGGGGACTATGGCTACACCTTC.